The T cell receptor (beta chain) described here comes from a study of blood T cell repertoires in COVID-19. Across the whole study: Italy, Spain and the United States were the sources of the convalescent and acute COVID-19 samples. Nucleic acid was either cDNA or gDNA, and it came from T cells, B-cell-depleted T cells, or PBMCs.

J lost 7 bases, V lost 0 bases, and 1 base had no gene match. Germline lookup yields CDR1 GTSNPN and CDR2 SVGIG (reference sequence). CDR3 size: 14 residues. Original handling: Amplification from reference gene primers served as the basis for estimated nucleated cell counts. Sequencing was performed with immunoSEQ multiplex PCR; in TCRdb, only in-frame clones are kept and a portion is missing. The V and J calls and clone size come from that table; D and trimming were worked out from the DNA. This table has hundreds of thousands of clones, approximately 91% appearing once. Source material: peripheral blood. The sequence came from a man aged 55-75 years who had recovered from COVID-19. V is TRBV30 and J is TRBJ1-6; TRBD1 matches at 9 bases. CDR3 sequence: CAWSVDRGNSPLHF. CDR3 nucleotides: TGTGCCTGGAGTGTAGACAGGGGGAATTCACCCCTCCACTTT.